These 2 T cell receptor beta chains were sequenced from one sample in a study of cytomegalovirus exposure and HLA in healthy donors. This table comes from immunoSEQ multiplex PCR, and its TCRdb copy is limited to in-frame clones, with some not included. The data show about 250,000 clones, less than 90% seen once. Source material: PBMCs. The receptors were gathered from a man younger than 35 in good health and CMV-seropositive.

The table lists this clone with a count of one. The chain joins TRBV29-1 to TRBJ1-1, with 7 bases that match TRBD1. Trimming took 2 bases from V and 5 from J; bases not matched to a gene: 5. CDR1 is SQVTM and CDR2 is ANQGSEA in the germline V gene. This CDR3 region has 13 residues. In DNA, the CDR3 is TGCAGCGTTGAACGGACAGGAGGTACTGAAGCTTTCTTT. This gives the protein CSVERTGGTEAFF.

V usage is TRBV7-2 and J usage is TRBJ2-7; D gene ambiguous. The CDR3 length is 16 residues. Trimming took off 0 bases at V and 2 bases at J, with 14 bases between the two ends. Germline loops: CDR1 SGHTA, CDR2 FQGNSA. In DNA form, the CDR3 reads TGTGCCAGCAGCTTAGCCTCCCAGGTTCCTACCTACGAGCAGTACTTC. This gives the protein CASSLASQVPTYEQYF.